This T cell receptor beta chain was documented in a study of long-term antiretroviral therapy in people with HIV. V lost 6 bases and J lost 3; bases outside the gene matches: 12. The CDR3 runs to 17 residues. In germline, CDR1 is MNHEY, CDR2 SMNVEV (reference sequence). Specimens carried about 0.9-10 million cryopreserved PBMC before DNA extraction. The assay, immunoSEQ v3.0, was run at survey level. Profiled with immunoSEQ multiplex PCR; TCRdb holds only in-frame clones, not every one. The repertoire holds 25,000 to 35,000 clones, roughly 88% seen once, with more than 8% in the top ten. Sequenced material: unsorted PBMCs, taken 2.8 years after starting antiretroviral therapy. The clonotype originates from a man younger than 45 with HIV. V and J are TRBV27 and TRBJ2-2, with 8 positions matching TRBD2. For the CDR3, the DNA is TGTGCCAGCAGCATCCGGAGCGGGAGCCGGGACACCGGGGAGCTGTTTTTT. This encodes CASSIRSGSRDTGELFF.